This entry lists 25 T cell receptor beta chains sequenced from one sample in a study of radiotherapy plus CTLA-4 blockade in lung cancer. Here immunoSEQ multiplex PCR was the method, and the copy in TCRdb shows in-frame clones only, minus some. The sample shows more than 75,000 clones, roughly 80% of them seen only once. This sample comprised peripheral blood, obtained from a patient treated with radiotherapy plus ipilimumab. Receptors were obtained from a human donor with non-small cell lung cancer that progressed on radiotherapy plus ipilimumab.

This clone came up a few times. CDR3 residues: CASSVAPTGTDTQYF. The CDR3 DNA is TGTGCCAGCAGCGTAGCTCCGACGGGCACAGATACGCAGTATTTT. The chain uses TRBV9 and TRBJ2-3; D is undetermined. Germline lookup yields CDR1 SGDLS and CDR2 YYNGEE. Trimming cost V 0 bases and J 1 base, with 9 bases left between them. CDR3 length: 15 amino acids.

The chain uses TRBV19 and TRBJ1-2; D is perhaps TRBD1 (6 bases). V was trimmed by 6 bases and J by 3 bases, leaving 8 bases between them. In germline, CDR1 is LNHDA, CDR2 SQIVND (reference sequence). The CDR3 is made up of 12 amino acids. In DNA form, the CDR3 reads TGTGCCAGTAGGGACAGTTACTATGGCTACACCTTC. Amino acid sequence: CASRDSYYGYTF.

V is TRBV18 and J is TRBJ2-7; 12 bases are shared with TRBD1. Per germline, CDR1 KGHSH and CDR2 LQKENI. After removal of 2 bases from V and 5 bases from J, the junction contained 7 bases not matched to a gene. This CDR3 contains 16 residues. Here the CDR3 reads CASSPSPGQGAHEQYF. The CDR3 DNA reads as TGTGCCAGCTCACCATCGCCGGGACAGGGGGCTCACGAGCAGTACTTC.

The rearrangement joins TRBV9 to TRBJ1-3, with D hard to call. V lost 1 base and J 3 bases, leaving 14 bases between the germline ends. The V gene's germline CDR1 is SGDLS and CDR2 YYNGEE. CDR3 length: 16 residues. The CDR3 sequence is CASSVLGPTFGNTIYF. In DNA, the CDR3 is TGTGCCAGCAGCGTACTGGGTCCCACCTTTGGAAACACCATATATTTT.

Relative to its sample, this clone is large. Other DNA variants within this sample encode the same CDR3. The V gene is TRBV5-1, the J gene TRBJ2-2; 10 nucleotides line up with TRBD2. The germline gives CDR1 SGHRS, CDR2 YFSETQ. The CDR3 runs to 17 residues. The ends lost 5 bases at V and 4 bases at J; junction bases unmatched: 11. CDR3: CASSLPSGSRGTGELFF. CDR3 DNA sequence: TGCGCCAGCAGTTTACCTAGCGGGAGTCGGGGCACCGGGGAGCTGTTTTTT.

The chain has TRBV5-1 and TRBJ2-3; 7 positions match TRBD2. The trim removed 2 bases at V and 4 bases at J, leaving 4 bases unmatched. CDR3 length equals 14 residues. The germline gives CDR1 SGHRS, CDR2 YFSETQ. The CDR3 spells CASSLQTSSDTQYF. Written as DNA, the CDR3 is TGCGCCAGCAGCTTACAGACTAGCTCAGATACGCAGTATTTT.

This chain links TRBV27 with TRBJ1-2, with D perhaps TRBD1 (5 bases). Germline CDR1 and CDR2: MNHEY and SMNVEV (reference sequence). This CDR3 has 12 amino acids. The V and J ends lost 4 bases and 8 bases respectively, with 11 bases between them. CDR3 bases: TGTGCCAGCAGTTCAGGGATCTCCGGCTACACCTTC. It translates to CASSSGISGYTF.

The chain has TRBV19 and TRBJ2-7, with D possibly TRBD2 on 5 matching bases. The CDR3 is 11 residues long. V was pared by 3 bases and J by 6 bases, with 6 bases between. Germline CDR1 reads LNHDA; CDR2 reads SQIVND (reference sequence). CDR3 region: CASSIAGEQYF. CDR3 coding DNA: TGTGCCAGTAGTATCGCGGGCGAGCAGTACTTC.

The chain recombines TRBV7-9 with TRBJ2-1; 9 bases agree with TRBD2. The germline V gene has CDR1 SEHNR and CDR2 FQNEAQ (reference sequence). Trimming removed 3 bases from V and 5 bases from J; junction bases left unmatched: 5. The CDR3 has 15 amino acids. As DNA, the CDR3 is TGTGCCAGCAGCTTTAGCGGGAGCTCGGACAATGAGCAGTTCTTC. Protein: CASSFSGSSDNEQFF.

This clone was found a few times. The rearrangement links TRBV6-1 to TRBJ2-1; no clear D gene. The CDR3 spans 12 residues. V lost 0 bases, J lost 10 bases, and 7 bases lay in between. Germline V gene lookup returns CDR1 MNHNS and CDR2 SASEGT. CDR3 protein: CASSEAAEEQFF. In DNA, the CDR3 is TGTGCCAGCAGTGAAGCGGCGGAAGAGCAGTTCTTC.

The chain uses TRBV5-4 and TRBJ2-1; D not resolved. Deletions cut 2 bases from V and 7 bases from J, with 4 bases between. CDR1 and CDR2 (germline): SGHNT, YYREEE (reference sequence). The CDR3 extends over 11 amino acids. CDR3 bases: TGTGCCAGCAGCTTTACTAATGAGCAGTTCTTC. Translating gives CASSFTNEQFF.

The chain employs TRBV6-1 and TRBJ1-1, with TRBD1 matching over 9 bases. J was trimmed by 7 bases and V by 5 bases; bases with no gene match: 11. Germline V gives CDR1 MNHNS, CDR2 SASEGT. The CDR3 covers 15 residues. The CDR3 loop reads CASSSSGTGRDEAFF. CDR3 bases: TGTGCCAGCAGTAGTTCCGGGACAGGGCGCGATGAAGCTTTCTTT.

The V gene is TRBV11-1, the J gene TRBJ2-1; D is unclear. Germline V gene sequence: CDR1 SGHAT, CDR2 FQDESV (reference sequence). The CDR3 has 12 residues. The germline V and J ends were trimmed by 1 base and 9 bases, with 7 bases remaining between them. The CDR3 nucleotides are TGTGCCAGCAGCTTAGTTCTTGGTGAGCAGTTCTTC. Its protein product is CASSLVLGEQFF.

The chain employs TRBV5-1 and TRBJ1-1; the D is unclear. The germline CDR1 and CDR2 sequences are SGHRS and YFSETQ. V was shortened by 3 bases and J by 0 bases, with 12 bases between the two germline ends. This CDR3 spans 15 amino acids. CDR3 coding DNA: TGCGCCAGCAGCTCTAGGGCGGCCATGAACACTGAAGCTTTCTTT. Amino acid sequence: CASSSRAAMNTEAFF.

V gene TRBV19 combines with J gene TRBJ2-3, with a possible D match to TRBD2 (5 bases). V lost 10 bases, J lost 0 bases, and 14 bases lay in between. Looked up from germline, CDR1 is LNHDA and CDR2 is SQIVND (reference sequence). The CDR3 has 14 amino acids. CDR3 in DNA: TGTGCCACCAACCTAGCAGCTAGCACAGATACGCAGTATTTT. Protein product: CATNLAASTDTQYF. Complete variable domain (other parts from reference TRBV19 and TRBJ2-3): DGGITQSPKYLFRKEGQNVTLSCEQNLNHDAMYWYRQDPGQGLRLIYYSQIVNDFQKGDIAEGYSVSREKKESFPLTVTSAQKNPTAFYLCATNLAASTDTQYFGPGTRLTVL.

The rearrangement links TRBV9 to TRBJ2-7; 11 bases map to TRBD2. Germline assignment: CDR1 SGDLS and CDR2 YYNGEE. Losses at the gene ends were 4 bases for V and 2 bases for J; bases not matched to a gene: 2. This CDR3 is built from 14 residues. The CDR3 loop is CASSTSGSTYEQYF. CDR3 nucleotides: TGTGCCAGCAGCACTAGCGGGAGTACCTACGAGCAGTACTTC.

The chain couples TRBV6-1 to TRBJ2-7, with D possibly matching TRBD2 (5 bases). Germline assignment: CDR1 MNHNS and CDR2 SASEGT. The CDR3 extends over 13 amino acids. V gave up 2 bases and J gave up 9 bases, with 14 bases separating them. This CDR3 reads CASSELGLGVQYF. Written as DNA, the CDR3 is TGTGCCAGCAGTGAATTAGGATTGGGAGTGCAGTACTTC.

J is TRBJ2-3 and V is TRBV13, with D perhaps TRBD2 (6 bases). This CDR3 has 16 residues. Germline V gene data show CDR1 as PRHDT and CDR2 as FYEKMQ (reference sequence). V lost 1 base to trimming and J lost 0 bases, with 11 bases between them. The CDR3 sequence: CASSLVSAGSTDTQYF. DNA for the CDR3: TGTGCCAGCAGCTTAGTCTCGGCGGGAAGCACAGATACGCAGTATTTT.

This clone came up once. The chain recombines TRBV5-6 with TRBJ2-7; D call uncertain. CDR3 length: 15 amino acids. From germline, CDR1 is SGHDT and CDR2 YYEEEE. V was trimmed by 0 bases and J by 0 bases, leaving 10 bases between them. Here the CDR3 reads CASSLVSGNSYEQYF. The CDR3 bases are TGTGCCAGCAGCTTGGTATCGGGTAACTCCTACGAGCAGTACTTC.

The V gene is TRBV29-1, the J gene TRBJ2-1; D remains ambiguous. Trimming left V 7 bases short and J 9 bases short, with 10 bases between. The CDR3 is 10 amino acids. Germline loops: CDR1 SQVTM, CDR2 ANQGSEA. This CDR3 is CSAGAVEQFF. CDR3 nucleotide sequence: TGCAGCGCTGGTGCGGTTGAGCAGTTCTTC.

The chain uses TRBV4-2 and TRBJ2-1, with a weak D call TRBD2 (5 bases). This CDR3 is built from 16 residues. The germline V gene has CDR1 LGHNA and CDR2 YNFKEQ. The V end lost 0 bases, the J end lost 7 bases, and 16 bases lay between the germline ends. In DNA, the CDR3 is TGTGCCAGCAGCCAAGAGGTGTCGGGAATGGGGAATGAGCAGTTCTTC. It yields the protein CASSQEVSGMGNEQFF.

The chain joins TRBV29-1 to TRBJ2-3, with 10 bases fitting TRBD1. J lost 2 bases, V lost 7 bases, and 9 bases had no gene match. This CDR3 contains 15 residues. The germline gives CDR1 SQVTM, CDR2 ANQGSEA. CDR3 sequence: CSGGGRQGATDTQYF. The CDR3 coding sequence is TGCAGCGGGGGAGGTAGACAGGGGGCCACAGATACGCAGTATTTT.

The gene calls are TRBV2 and TRBJ1-2; D uncertain. This CDR3 has 13 residues. Per the germline V gene, CDR1 is SNHLY and CDR2 is FYNNEI. The V and J ends lost 3 bases and 3 bases respectively, with 8 bases between them. The CDR3 region is CASSEKGYYGYTF. The CDR3 DNA is TGTGCCAGCAGTGAGAAAGGTTACTATGGCTACACCTTC.

The V call is TRBV28, the J call TRBJ2-7; 10 positions match TRBD2. Germline assignment: CDR1 MDHEN and CDR2 SYDVKM. The CDR3 has 17 amino acids. With 2 bases clipped from V and 5 bases from J, the junction kept 12 bases outside the gene matches. CDR3 in amino acids: CASSLRPEREGVHEQYV. CDR3 sequence (DNA): TGTGCCAGCAGTTTAAGACCAGAGCGGGAGGGCGTCCACGAGCAGTACGTC.

The rearrangement joins TRBV6-5 to TRBJ2-7, with 9 positions matching TRBD1. Trimming cost V 6 bases and J 2 bases; bases outside gene matches: 5. The V gene's germline CDR1 is MNHEY and CDR2 SVGAGI. There are 14 residues in the CDR3. CDR3 nucleotide sequence: TGTGCCAGCAGCCAAGGACAGGGGACCTACGAGCAGTACGTC. Its protein is CASSQGQGTYEQYV.